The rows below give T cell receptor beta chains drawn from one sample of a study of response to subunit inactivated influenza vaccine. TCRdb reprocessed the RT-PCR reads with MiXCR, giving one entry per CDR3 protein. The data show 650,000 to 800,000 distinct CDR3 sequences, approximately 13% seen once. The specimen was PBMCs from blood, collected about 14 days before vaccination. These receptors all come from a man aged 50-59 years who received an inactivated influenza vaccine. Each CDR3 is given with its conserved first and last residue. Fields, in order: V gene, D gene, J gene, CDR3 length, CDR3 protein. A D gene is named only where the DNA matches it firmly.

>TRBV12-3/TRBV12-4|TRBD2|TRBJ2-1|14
CASSLGRERAEQFF
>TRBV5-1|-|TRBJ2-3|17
CASSVVITGRGIDTQYF
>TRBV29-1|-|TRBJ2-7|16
CSASGFSQGEKGWQYF
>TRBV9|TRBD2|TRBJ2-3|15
CASSVSGGATDTQYF
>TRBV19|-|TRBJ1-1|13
CASSQDSTTEAFF
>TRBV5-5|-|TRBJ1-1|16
CASSLMSEVLNTEAFF
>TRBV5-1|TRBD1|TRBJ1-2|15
CASRPGTALNYGYTF
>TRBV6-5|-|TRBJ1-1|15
CASSYIQTANTEAFF
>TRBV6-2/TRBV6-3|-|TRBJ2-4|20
CASSISQGRNSNGAKNIQYF
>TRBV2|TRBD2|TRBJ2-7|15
CASSESGLAGYEQYF
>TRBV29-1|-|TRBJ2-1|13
CSVGGLAYNEQFF
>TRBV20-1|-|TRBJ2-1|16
CSAGKIQKSSYNEQFF
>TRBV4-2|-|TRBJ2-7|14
CASSQDRLVGEQYF
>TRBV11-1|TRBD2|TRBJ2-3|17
CASSYETSGSFADTQYF
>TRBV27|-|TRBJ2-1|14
CASSTAGPFNEQFF
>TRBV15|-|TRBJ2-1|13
CATSRGNGDEQFF
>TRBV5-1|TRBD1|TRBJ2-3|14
CASSWTGGADTQYF
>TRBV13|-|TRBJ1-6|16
CASSLLGGGYNSPLHF
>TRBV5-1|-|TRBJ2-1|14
CASSLRGPNNEQFF
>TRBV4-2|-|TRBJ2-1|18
CASSQGIWSTRTNNEQFF
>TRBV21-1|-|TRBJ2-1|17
CASSKKGTREGGGEQFF
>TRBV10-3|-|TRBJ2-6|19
CAISGPTDSYLSGANVLTF
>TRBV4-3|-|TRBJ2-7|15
CASSPRDSSSYEQYF
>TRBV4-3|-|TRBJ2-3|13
CASSQDLADTQYF
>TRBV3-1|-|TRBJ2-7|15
CASSQDFQRAYEQYF
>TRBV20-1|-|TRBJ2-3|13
CSAALPGPDTQYF
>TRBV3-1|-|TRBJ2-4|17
CASSQALTDRAKNIQYF
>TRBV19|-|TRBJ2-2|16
CASSSPGLSNTGELFF
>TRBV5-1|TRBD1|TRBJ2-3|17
CASSGTGVGTSTDTQYF
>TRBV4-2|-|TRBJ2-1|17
CASSQVKGRGAYNEQFF
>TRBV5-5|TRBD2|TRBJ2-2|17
CASSLVLAGDSNGELFF
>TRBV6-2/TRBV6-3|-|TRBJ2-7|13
CASSGSRVYEQYF
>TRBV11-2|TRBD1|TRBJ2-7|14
CASSLEGTGREQYF
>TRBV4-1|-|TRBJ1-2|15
CASSRPGQLNYGYTF
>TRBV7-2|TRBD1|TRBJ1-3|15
CASSSGGGGGNTIYF
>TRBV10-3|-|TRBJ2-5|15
CAISDRKIGEETQYF
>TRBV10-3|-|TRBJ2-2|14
CAISAGVWTGELFF
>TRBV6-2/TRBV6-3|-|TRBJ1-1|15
CASSYSIWVNTEAFF
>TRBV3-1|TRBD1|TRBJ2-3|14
CASSQGGTDGTQYF
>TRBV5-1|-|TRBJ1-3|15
CASSSTGSSGNTIYF
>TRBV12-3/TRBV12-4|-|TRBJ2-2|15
CASSATIPNTGELFF
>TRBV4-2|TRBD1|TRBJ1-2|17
CASSPHLDRDTNYGYTF
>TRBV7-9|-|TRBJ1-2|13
CASSQDSGYGYTF
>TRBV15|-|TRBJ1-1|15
CATSRGQGQDTEAFF
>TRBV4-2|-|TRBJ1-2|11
CASSQGDGHTF